This T cell receptor (beta chain) was sequenced in a study of control samples from healthy donors and cancer patients. Sequenced by immunoSEQ multiplex PCR; TCRdb stores in-frame clones only, minus some. The data show 50,000 to 65,000 clones, 85% to 95% seen once. The ends lost 3 bases at V and 8 bases at J; junction bases unmatched: 8. The V gene's germline CDR1 is SGHTA and CDR2 FQGNSA. The CDR3 has 14 residues. Specimen: PBMCs. The chain is built from TRBV7-2 and TRBJ1-2, with 8 bases fitting TRBD1. This clonotype was obtained from a man aged 25 to 40 with colorectal cancer. This chain's CDR3 is CASSFGQGAGGYTF. CDR3 DNA sequence: TGTGCCAGCAGCTTTGGACAGGGTGCGGGCGGCTACACCTTC.